One sample yielded the 22 T cell receptor beta chains listed below, sequenced in a study of blood T cells in healthy people across ages. Together with a sample-barcoded 5' primer, a J-beta primer mix was included in a second PCR lasting roughly 6 to 12 cycles. MiXCR, applied by TCRdb to the 5' RACE reads, yields one record per CDR3 protein. Among approximately 1,700,000 distinct CDR3 sequences listed, about two fifths were seen once. Sequenced: blood. These receptors were obtained from a human donor in good health.

This chain uses TRBV7-9 with TRBJ1-5; tentative D call: TRBD1 (6 bases). The V and J ends lost 1 base and 7 bases respectively, with 11 bases between them. This CDR3 has 14 amino acids. Germline loops: CDR1 SEHNR, CDR2 FQNEAQ (reference sequence). CDR3 sequence: CASSLGGGMQPQHF. CDR3 nucleotides: TGTGCCAGCAGCTTAGGAGGGGGAATGCAGCCCCAGCATTTT. The whole variable domain, filled in from reference TRBV7-9 and TRBJ1-5, reads DTGVSQNPRHKITKRGQNVTFRCDPISEHNRLYWYRQTLGQGPEFLTYFQNEAQLEKSRLLSDRFSAERPKGSFSTLEIQRTEQGDSAMYLCASSLGGGMQPQHFGDGTRLSIL.

This clonotype was counted a few times. This rearrangement joins TRBV12-3 or TRBV12-4 to TRBJ2-1; no clear D. The V end was cut by 2 bases, the J end by 6 bases, with 8 bases between. The CDR3 runs to 13 residues. The CDR3, as DNA: TGTGCCAGCAGTTTATGGGCTAGCAATGAGCAGTTCTTC. Translated, it gives CASSLWASNEQFF.

This clonotype was counted many times. For the CDR3, the DNA is TGTGCCAGCAGCCTCAATTGGGGCGTCCACGAGCAGTACTTC. Its protein is CASSLNWGVHEQYF. The gene calls are TRBV4-2 and TRBJ2-7, with D perhaps matching TRBD1 (5 bases). The CDR3 has 14 amino acids. The germline CDR1 and CDR2 sequences are LGHNA and YNFKEQ. Trimming took 4 bases from V and 5 from J, leaving 15 bases between them.

The V and J genes are TRBV4-1 and TRBJ1-4; a possible D gene is TRBD1 (5 bases). The length of the CDR3 is 16 residues. Trimming pared 3 bases from V and 3 bases from J, leaving 14 bases between. CDR1 MGHRA and CDR2 YSYEKL come from the germline V gene. The CDR3 spells CASSHEPTDPNEKLFF. Written as DNA, the CDR3 is TGCGCCAGCAGCCACGAACCGACAGATCCTAATGAAAAACTGTTTTTT.

This clonotype was found a few times. The chain joins TRBV6-5 to TRBJ2-7, with 7 bases lining up with TRBD1. V gave up 0 bases and J gave up 6 bases; unmatched junction bases: 8. Germline values: CDR1 MNHEY, CDR2 SVGAGI. The CDR3 is 15 residues long. Here the CDR3 reads CASSYSRQGGLEQYF. CDR3 nucleotides: TGTGCCAGCAGTTACTCGAGACAGGGCGGTCTCGAGCAGTACTTC.

This chain links TRBV7-9 with TRBJ1-3; no clear D. The CDR3 sequence is 15 residues long. V was cut by 5 bases and J by 2 bases, with 13 bases left in between. Per germline, CDR1 SEHNR and CDR2 FQNEAQ (reference sequence). DNA for the CDR3: TGTGCCAGCAGCCCAAGTGGCTTCCCTGGAAACACCATATATTTT. Its protein is CASSPSGFPGNTIYF.

This chain links TRBV4-2 with TRBJ1-2; D possibly corresponds to TRBD1 (5 bases). Germline CDR1 and CDR2: LGHNA and YNFKEQ. The CDR3 extends over 16 amino acids. V was shortened by 4 bases and J by 1 base, with 16 bases between the two germline ends. The CDR3 DNA follows: TGTGCCAGCAGCCCAGGGCGGGGAAATAATAACTATGGCTACACCTTC. Protein product: CASSPGRGNNNYGYTF.

A few counts support this clonotype. The rearrangement joins TRBV11-2 to TRBJ2-1, with D perhaps given as TRBD1 or TRBD2 (5 bases each). The CDR3 totals 15 residues. V dropped 5 bases and J dropped 8 bases, with 19 bases sitting between them. Looked up from germline, CDR1 is SGHAT and CDR2 is FQNNGV. CDR3 sequence reads: CASSPVRGRGDEQFF. CDR3 DNA sequence: TGTGCCAGCAGCCCCGTCCGGGGTAGGGGTGATGAGCAGTTCTTC.

The chain employs TRBV12-3 or TRBV12-4 and TRBJ1-1; weak D call: TRBD1 (6 bases). The V and J ends lost 7 bases and 2 bases respectively, with 11 bases between them. The CDR3 length is 13 residues. The CDR3 nucleotides read TGTGCCAGCATCATGGGGGCCAACACTGAAGCTTTCTTT. Its translation: CASIMGANTEAFF.

The genes are TRBV6-2 or TRBV6-3 and TRBJ2-5; the D gene is possibly TRBD1 (6 bases). The J call is uncertain, as TRBJ2-7 better fits the DNA end. This CDR3 comprises 13 residues. Germline V CDR1 and CDR2: MNHEY, SVGEGT. In DNA, the CDR3 is TGTGCCACCCTGGGGGCATCTAGGTACGAGCAGTACTTC. Its translation is CATLGASRYEQYF.

This clonotype came up a few times. CDR3 DNA sequence: TGTGCCAGCAGCCCTCGACAGGGAAGGAGCGAGCAGTACTTC. Protein product: CASSPRQGRSEQYF. The genes are TRBV28 and TRBJ2-4; 7 bases line up with TRBD1. The DNA end is a closer match to TRBJ2-7, so the J assignment may be wrong. CDR3 length: 14 amino acids. From germline, CDR1 is MDHEN and CDR2 SYDVKM.

This clonotype has a handful of counts. The chain couples TRBV6-5 to TRBJ2-3; D tentatively fits TRBD1 or TRBD2 (7 bases each). This CDR3 contains 13 residues. Per germline, CDR1 MNHEY and CDR2 SVGAGI. Trimming removed 6 bases from V and 6 bases from J, with 13 bases in between. The CDR3 sequence: CASSRQGGDTQYF. The CDR3 DNA follows: TGTGCCAGCAGCAGACAGGGAGGGGATACGCAGTATTTT.

This chain connects TRBV7-6 to TRBJ1-6, with D uncertain. The V end lost 5 bases, the J end lost 8 bases, and 16 bases lay between the germline ends. This CDR3 comprises 15 residues. CDR1 is SGHVS and CDR2 is FNYEAQ in the germline V gene. The CDR3 reads CASSRWVEGDSPLHF. CDR3 in DNA: TGTGCCAGCAGCCGCTGGGTAGAGGGAGATTCACCCCTCCACTTT.

The chain couples TRBV6-5 to TRBJ1-6; 7 nucleotides line up with TRBD1. In germline, CDR1 is MNHEY, CDR2 SVGAGI. The CDR3 length is 14 residues. The junction had 6 bases not matched to a gene; V was cut back by 6 bases and J by 7 bases. CDR3 in amino acids: CASRSGGMNSPLHF. CDR3 sequence (DNA): TGTGCCAGCAGGTCAGGGGGAATGAATTCACCCCTCCACTTT.

This clonotype turned up a few times. The V gene is TRBV29-1, the J gene TRBJ2-4; the match to TRBD1 covers 8 bases. The CDR3 loop spans 17 amino acids. J gave up 1 base and V 1 base, and 9 bases lay outside the gene matches. Germline V lookup: CDR1 SQVTM, CDR2 ANQGSEA. CDR3 sequence: CSVEVSQGALAKNIQYF. Here the CDR3 DNA reads TGCAGCGTTGAAGTATCTCAGGGGGCCTTGGCCAAAAACATTCAGTACTTC.

This clonotype occurred a few times. This chain connects TRBV12-3 or TRBV12-4 to TRBJ2-7; unclear D gene. The V and J ends lost 11 bases and 0 bases respectively, with 14 bases between them. This CDR3 contains 13 residues. Here the CDR3 reads CACSGLLSYEQYF. In DNA form, the CDR3 reads TGTGCCTGCTCGGGCCTACTCTCCTACGAGCAGTACTTC.

This clonotype was counted between two and nine times. The genes are TRBV12-3 or TRBV12-4 and TRBJ1-2; no definite D call. The CDR3 runs 13 residues. Trimming removed 5 bases from V and 2 bases from J, with 9 bases in between. CDR3 in DNA: TGTGCCAGCAGTCCCCAAGTAAACTATGGCTACACCTTC. It is translated as CASSPQVNYGYTF.

This clonotype appeared many times. The chain couples TRBV4-2 to TRBJ1-2, with D possibly TRBD1 on 6 matching bases. The V and J ends lost 0 bases and 6 bases respectively, with 14 bases between them. This CDR3 region has 15 residues. CDR1 and CDR2 (germline): LGHNA, YNFKEQ. The DNA of the CDR3 is TGTGCCAGCAGCCAAGAAGGCAGGGGAGAAGATGGCTACACCTTC. Encoded protein: CASSQEGRGEDGYTF.

The chain is built from TRBV20-1 and TRBJ2-5; the D gene is possibly TRBD2 (7 bases). The germline V and J ends were trimmed by 2 bases and 5 bases, with 18 bases remaining between them. The germline gives CDR1 DFQATT, CDR2 SNEGSKA (reference sequence). The length of the CDR3 is 15 residues. The CDR3 DNA sequence: TGCAGTGCTAGAAGCGCGCGGGGGCGCGGGGAGACCCAGTACTTC. Amino acids: CSARSARGRGETQYF.

V is TRBV6-1 and J is TRBJ1-1, with no clear D. CDR1 is MNHNS and CDR2 is SASEGT in the germline V gene. This CDR3 spans 14 amino acids. Trimming took 8 bases from V and 1 from J, leaving 14 bases between them. The CDR3: CASVTPTGNTEAFF. Written as DNA, the CDR3 is TGTGCCAGCGTGACGCCCACGGGGAACACTGAAGCTTTCTTT.

Only a few counts were recorded for this clonotype. The chain couples TRBV12-3 or TRBV12-4 to TRBJ2-1, with 9 bases identical to TRBD2. V was clipped by 6 bases and J by 6 bases; unmatched bases: 9. The CDR3 spans 15 residues. The CDR3, as DNA: TGTGCCAGCAGCCAGCTAGCGGGGTTCGGCAATGAGCAGTTCTTC. It is translated as CASSQLAGFGNEQFF.

Here the CDR3 reads CASSESGEATEAFF. The DNA of the CDR3 is TGTGCCAGCAGTGAAAGTGGGGAGGCCACTGAAGCTTTCTTT. The V gene is TRBV6-1, the J gene TRBJ1-1; D remains unclear. CDR1 is MNHNS and CDR2 is SASEGT in the germline V gene. The CDR3 has 14 residues. V was pared by 2 bases and J by 4 bases, with 11 bases between.